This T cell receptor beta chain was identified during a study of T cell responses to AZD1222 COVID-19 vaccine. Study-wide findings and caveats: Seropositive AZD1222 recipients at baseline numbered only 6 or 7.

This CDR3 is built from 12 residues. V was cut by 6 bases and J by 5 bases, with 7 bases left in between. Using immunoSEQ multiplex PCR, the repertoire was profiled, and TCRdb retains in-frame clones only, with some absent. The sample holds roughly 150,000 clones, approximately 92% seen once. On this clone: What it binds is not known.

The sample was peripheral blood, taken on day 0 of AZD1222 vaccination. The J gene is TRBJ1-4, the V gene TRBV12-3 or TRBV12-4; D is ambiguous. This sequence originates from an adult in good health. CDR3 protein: CASSEENEKLFF. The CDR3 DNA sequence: TGTGCCAGCAGCGAGGAGAATGAAAAACTGTTTTTT.